The 32 T cell receptor beta chains below come from one sample, sequenced in a study of blood T cell repertoires in COVID-19. Generated by immunoSEQ multiplex PCR, the TCRdb table keeps only in-frame clones and is missing some. Among 200,000 or so clones, around 89% were seen once, and the ten largest hold approximately 1.7%. Input material: peripheral blood. Receptors were obtained from a man in his sixties or seventies with acute or convalescent COVID-19.

The chain joins TRBV4-3 to TRBJ2-1, with 9 bases lining up with TRBD2. The V segment lost 2 bases and the J segment 3 bases; nucleotides outside the gene matches: 14. In germline, CDR1 is LGHNA, CDR2 YSLEER. This CDR3 is 19 amino acids long. CDR3 region: CASSQSIMTSGTDYNEQFF. The CDR3 DNA follows: TGCGCCAGCAGCCAATCAATAATGACTAGCGGAACCGACTACAATGAGCAGTTCTTC.

The rearrangement joins TRBV7-2 to TRBJ1-3; unclear D gene. Trimming removed 7 bases at V and 0 bases at J, with 10 bases between. The CDR3 runs 14 residues. The germline CDR1 and CDR2 sequences are SGHTA and FQGNSA. CDR3 nucleotide sequence: TGTGCCAGCACCCAGGCGAGCTCTGGAAACACCATATATTTT. Its protein is CASTQASSGNTIYF.

V usage is TRBV19 and J usage is TRBJ1-1; TRBD1 is a possible D gene (6 bases). V lost 1 base, J lost 4 bases, and 10 bases lay in between. This CDR3 comprises 14 residues. The germline gives CDR1 LNHDA, CDR2 SQIVND (reference sequence). The CDR3: CASSIGGPPTEAFF. The CDR3 DNA reads as TGTGCCAGTAGTATAGGGGGGCCCCCCACTGAAGCTTTCTTT.

This clone was observed once. V gene TRBV7-9 combines with J gene TRBJ1-6; a weak D match, TRBD1 (6 bases). The V gene lost 7 bases and the J gene lost 7 bases, with 14 bases spanning the gap. The CDR3 spans 14 residues. Germline V gene sequence: CDR1 SEHNR, CDR2 FQNEAQ (reference sequence). The CDR3 loop is CASNPGTSNSPLHF. The DNA for the CDR3 is TGTGCCAGCAACCCCGGGACATCGAATTCACCCCTCCACTTT.

The chain is built from TRBV6-5 and TRBJ2-7; tentative D call: TRBD1 (6 bases). Germline lookup yields CDR1 MNHEY and CDR2 SVGAGI. The CDR3 is made up of 12 amino acids. V lost 6 bases and J 6 bases, leaving 12 bases between the germline ends. DNA for the CDR3: TGTGCCAGCAGCCTAGGGGGTGGCGAGCAGTACTTC. Amino acids: CASSLGGGEQYF.

This clone was seen just once. The J gene is TRBJ1-6, the V gene TRBV28, with 11 bases fitting TRBD1. Germline V CDR1 and CDR2: MDHEN, SYDVKM. J lost 9 bases, V lost 5 bases, and 6 bases had no gene match. CDR3 length: 15 residues. The CDR3 DNA is TGTGCCAGCAGTCCCGGACAGGGGGCGAGTTCACCCCTCCACTTT. Residues: CASSPGQGASSPLHF.

The chain has TRBV7-8 and TRBJ1-5, with 7 bases that match TRBD1. This CDR3 region has 15 residues. Germline V gives CDR1 SGHVS, CDR2 FQNEAQ. V was clipped by 4 bases and J by 4 bases; unmatched bases: 7. The CDR3 DNA reads as TGTGCCAGCAGCTGGTCCGGGACAGATAATCAGCCCCAGCATTTT. Protein: CASSWSGTDNQPQHF.

The chain carries TRBV7-3 and TRBJ2-3, with D possibly matching TRBD2 (6 bases). The CDR3 sequence is 17 residues long. Germline assignment: CDR1 SGHTA and CDR2 FQGTGA. V lost 5 bases and J 8 bases, leaving 26 bases between the germline ends. CDR3 nucleotides: TGTGCCAGCAGCCCTCTGGGTAGCGGAGAGGGGTCGGGTACGCAGTATTTT. Its translation is CASSPLGSGEGSGTQYF.

The genes are TRBV28 and TRBJ2-7, with D hard to call. Germline assignment: CDR1 MDHEN and CDR2 SYDVKM. The CDR3 covers 12 residues. The germline V and J ends were trimmed by 2 bases and 8 bases, with 10 bases remaining between them. The CDR3 sequence is CASSLISTQQYF. For the CDR3, the DNA is TGTGCCAGCAGTTTAATCAGTACCCAGCAGTACTTC.

The chain uses TRBV6-6 and TRBJ2-5; tentatively, D is TRBD2 (5 bases). This CDR3 comprises 16 residues. With 6 bases removed from V and 4 bases from J, the gap between germline ends came to 21 bases. Germline V gene lookup returns CDR1 MNHNY and CDR2 SVGAGI (reference sequence). The CDR3 DNA reads TGTGCCAGCAGCCACGGGGTGGGCAGCCTTGGAGAGACCCAGTACTTC. Translating gives CASSHGVGSLGETQYF.

The chain has TRBV11-3 and TRBJ2-1; 9 nucleotides align to TRBD2. J lost 3 bases, V lost 5 bases, and 8 bases had no gene match. CDR3 size: 16 residues. The germline gives CDR1 SGHNT, CDR2 YENEEA. CDR3: CASSRGLAKHYNEQFF. DNA for the CDR3: TGTGCCAGCAGCCGGGGACTAGCTAAACACTACAATGAGCAGTTCTTC.

The chain employs TRBV5-1 and TRBJ1-1, with TRBD1 as a possible D gene (5 bases). The V end was cut by 4 bases, the J end by 0 bases, with 7 bases between. The CDR3 is 13 residues long. In germline, CDR1 is SGHRS, CDR2 YFSETQ. CDR3 amino acids: CASSPGMNTEAFF. The CDR3 DNA is TGCGCCAGCAGCCCAGGGATGAACACTGAAGCTTTCTTT. The variable domain in full, with the rest retrieved from reference TRBV5-1 and TRBJ1-1, is KAGVTQTPRYLIKTRGQQVTLSCSPISGHRSVSWYQQTPGQGLQFLFEYFSETQRNKGNFPGRFSGRQFSNSRSEMNVSTLELGDSALYLCASSPGMNTEAFFGQGTRLTVV.

This chain joins TRBV3-1 (or the pseudogene TRBV3-2) and TRBJ2-2, with D perhaps matching TRBD1 (6 bases). V shed 4 bases and J shed 3 bases, with 9 bases lying between them. Germline CDR1 and CDR2: LGHDT and YNNKEL (reference sequence). The CDR3 has 14 residues. The CDR3 reads CASSPGQHTGELFF. CDR3 nucleotides: TGTGCCAGCAGCCCCGGACAGCACACCGGGGAGCTGTTTTTT.

The chain uses TRBV4-2 and TRBJ1-2; tentative D call: TRBD1 (6 bases). Germline V gives CDR1 LGHNA, CDR2 YNFKEQ. Trimming left V 4 bases short and J 6 bases short, with 21 bases between. The CDR3 consists of 16 residues. In DNA form, the CDR3 reads TGTGCCAGCAGCCCCTCTCGGGGGGGCGCTTGGAATGGCTACACCTTC. As protein: CASSPSRGGAWNGYTF.

The chain employs TRBV24-1 and TRBJ2-3, with 8 bases fitting TRBD1. The trim removed 4 bases at V and 0 bases at J, leaving 5 bases unmatched. CDR1 is KGHDR, CDR2 SFDVKD, per germline. The CDR3 has 16 residues. CDR3 in DNA: TGTGCCACCAGTGACCACAGGGGGACTAGCACAGATACGCAGTATTTT. Residues: CATSDHRGTSTDTQYF.

The rearrangement links TRBV4-1 to TRBJ1-1; weak D call: TRBD1 (5 bases). Trimming shortened V by 4 bases and J by 8 bases, and 20 bases separated the two germline ends. Germline V gene data show CDR1 as MGHRA and CDR2 as YSYEKL. The length of the CDR3 is 15 residues. The CDR3 sequence: CASSLSSGQIIEAFF. The CDR3 DNA reads TGCGCCAGCAGCCTTAGCTCAGGGCAGATAATAGAAGCTTTCTTT.

The chain couples TRBV7-8 to TRBJ2-3, with 7 bases identical to TRBD1. With V trimmed by 5 bases and J by 0 bases, 17 bases remained unmatched. This CDR3 spans 19 amino acids. CDR1 is SGHVS and CDR2 is FQNEAQ in the germline V gene. The CDR3 loop reads CASSPDLYRGGISTDTQYF. CDR3 coding DNA: TGTGCCAGCAGCCCAGACCTTTACAGGGGCGGAATTAGCACAGATACGCAGTATTTT.

The V and J genes are TRBV11-2 and TRBJ2-5; D is perhaps TRBD2 (5 bases). V lost 0 bases to trimming and J lost 7 bases, with 12 bases between them. Germline-derived CDR1 and CDR2 are SGHAT and FQNNGV. The CDR3 contains 14 residues. The CDR3 nucleotides read TGTGCCAGCAGCTTAGACAGGCCTGAGGGGACCCAGTACTTC. This sequence encodes CASSLDRPEGTQYF.

There are a few counts of this clone. The chain employs TRBV25-1 and TRBJ1-5; D possibly corresponds to TRBD1 (5 bases). Trimming took off 4 bases at V and 4 bases at J, with 8 bases between the two ends. Germline V gives CDR1 MGHDK, CDR2 SYGVNS. This CDR3 region has 13 residues. In DNA form, the CDR3 reads TGTGCCAGCAGTGCGGGGGTGAATCAGCCCCAGCATTTT. This sequence encodes CASSAGVNQPQHF.

The chain links TRBV7-2 to TRBJ2-1; D is uncertain. The CDR3 length is 14 residues. Germline CDR1 reads SGHTA; CDR2 reads FQGNSA. Trimming pared 5 bases from V and 6 bases from J, leaving 14 bases between. In nucleotides, the CDR3 is TGTGCCAGCAGCCGCTTTACTCAGGTCAATGAGCAGTTCTTC. Amino acid sequence: CASSRFTQVNEQFF.

J is TRBJ2-7 and V is TRBV18; D possibly corresponds to TRBD2 (6 bases). From germline, CDR1 is KGHSH and CDR2 LQKENI. The ends were cut back, 6 bases at V and 7 bases at J, with 16 bases in the middle. This CDR3 region has 13 residues. The CDR3: CASSPNQAGEQYF. CDR3 DNA: TGTGCCAGCTCCCCAAATCAGGCGGGAGAGCAGTACTTC.

The J gene is TRBJ2-1, the V gene TRBV2; 10 nucleotides line up with TRBD2. CDR1 and CDR2 from the germline V gene are SNHLY and FYNNEI. J was trimmed by 0 bases and V by 5 bases; bases with no gene match: 1. This CDR3 is built from 15 residues. CDR3 coding DNA: TGTGCCAGCAGTAGACTAGCGGGCTCCTACAATGAGCAGTTCTTC. Protein: CASSRLAGSYNEQFF.

This clone was picked up one time. The gene calls are TRBV7-3 and TRBJ2-1, with D possibly TRBD2 on 6 matching bases. The CDR3 loop spans 16 amino acids. Germline CDR1 is SGHTA and CDR2 is FQGTGA. Trimming cost V 5 bases and J 5 bases, with 19 bases left between them. CDR3 sequence reads: CASSKIASSDHNEQFF. In nucleotides, the CDR3 is TGTGCCAGCAGCAAGATCGCGTCTAGCGATCACAATGAGCAGTTCTTC.

V and J are TRBV28 and TRBJ2-5; tentative D call: TRBD2 (6 bases). Deletions cut 6 bases from V and 5 bases from J, with 13 bases between. This CDR3 region has 13 residues. The germline gives CDR1 MDHEN, CDR2 SYDVKM. CDR3: CASRGTPLETQYF. The CDR3 nucleotides read TGTGCCAGCAGGGGGACTCCTCTGGAGACCCAGTACTTC.

The chain links TRBV9 to TRBJ1-4; TRBD1 aligns across 8 bases. Germline V gives CDR1 SGDLS, CDR2 YYNGEE. The CDR3 loop spans 14 amino acids. With V trimmed by 4 bases and J by 7 bases, 6 bases remained unmatched. In DNA form, the CDR3 reads TGTGCCAGCAGCCCTCGGACAGGGAGTGAAAAACTGTTTTTT. Translation: CASSPRTGSEKLFF.

This chain connects TRBV28 to TRBJ2-1; 10 bases agree with TRBD2. Germline V gives CDR1 MDHEN, CDR2 SYDVKM. V shed 6 bases and J 9 bases; nucleotides not matched to a gene: 8. CDR3 length: 14 residues. CDR3 nucleotide sequence: TGTGCCAGCAGCCTACTAGCGGGAACCAGTGAGCAGTTCTTC. Amino acid sequence: CASSLLAGTSEQFF.

The V and J genes are TRBV11-2 and TRBJ1-2; D possibly corresponds to TRBD1 (6 bases). V was cut by 5 bases and J by 4 bases, with 20 bases left in between. The CDR3 has 16 residues. CDR1 and CDR2 from the germline V gene are SGHAT and FQNNGV. The CDR3 protein is CASSLMRDTPSYGYTF. The CDR3 coding sequence is TGTGCCAGCAGCCTCATGAGGGACACTCCATCCTATGGCTACACCTTC.

This clone was found once. The chain is built from TRBV5-4 and TRBJ1-4; TRBD1 matches 8 bases. V dropped 4 bases and J dropped 7; count of bases not matched to a gene: 9. Germline CDR1 SGHNT, CDR2 YYREEE (reference sequence). This CDR3 has 15 residues. The CDR3 coding sequence is TGTGCCAGCAGCCCGACAGGGGATAAGAGTGAAAAACTGTTTTTT. It translates to CASSPTGDKSEKLFF.

The J gene is TRBJ2-3, the V gene TRBV12-5; D gene ambiguous. The CDR3 covers 15 residues. Germline CDR1 and CDR2: LGHNT and FRNRAP. V lost 1 base and J 3 bases, leaving 11 bases between the germline ends. In nucleotides, the CDR3 is TGTGCTAGTGGTTTGGGGGCAGGATATACAGATACGCAGTATTTT. It encodes CASGLGAGYTDTQYF. The whole variable domain, remainder taken from reference TRBV12-5 and TRBJ2-3, is DARVTQTPRHKVTEMGQEVTMRCQPILGHNTVFWYRQTMMQGLELLAYFRNRAPLDDSGMPKDRFSAEMPDATLATLKIQPSEPRDSAVYFCASGLGAGYTDTQYFGPGTRLTVL.

Notes on this clone: The sample holds other DNA sequences that translate to the same CDR3. The rearrangement links TRBV7-2 to TRBJ2-5, with TRBD2 identical over 12 bases. The V segment lost 1 base and the J segment 6 bases; nucleotides outside the gene matches: 3. Germline values: CDR1 SGHTA, CDR2 FQGNSA. The CDR3 has 15 amino acids. This CDR3 is CASSLGTSGMKTQYF. CDR3 nucleotide sequence: TGTGCCAGCAGCTTAGGGACTAGCGGGATGAAGACCCAGTACTTC.

This rearrangement joins TRBV7-3 to TRBJ2-1; 14 bases are a match to TRBD2. The V and J ends lost 3 bases and 6 bases, in that order; junction bases with no gene match: 7. The CDR3 spans 17 residues. Germline V CDR1 and CDR2: SGHTA, FQGTGA. CDR3 coding DNA: TGTGCCAGCAGCTTTCTGGGACTAGCGGGAGATGTCAATGAGCAGTTCTTC. Its protein is CASSFLGLAGDVNEQFF.

The gene calls are TRBV5-1 and TRBJ2-1; weak D call: TRBD2 (6 bases). This CDR3 spans 13 amino acids. Germline V CDR1 and CDR2: SGHRS, YFSETQ. V lost 4 bases, J lost 5 bases, and 10 bases lay in between. CDR3 in DNA: TGCGCCAGCAGCAGGTTAGCGGACAATGAGCAGTTCTTC. Translated: CASSRLADNEQFF.